This TCR beta chain was observed in a study of blood T cell repertoires in COVID-19. The wider study: Italy, Spain and the United States were the sources of the convalescent and acute COVID-19 samples. Sample material is recorded as cDNA or gDNA derived from T cells, B-cell-depleted T cells, or PBMCs.

In the original analysis: It was from reference gene primer amplification that nucleated cell counts were estimated. Assay: immunoSEQ multiplex PCR; the TCRdb copy retains only in-frame clones and omits some. V and J calls and clone size follow that table, whereas D and trimming were derived from the DNA. The repertoire includes about 160,000 clones, approximately 85% of them detected once, and approximately 10% sits in the top ten. V was pared by 4 bases and J by 1 base, with 16 bases between. The CDR3 contains 16 residues. CDR1 and CDR2 (germline): SGHRS, YFSETQ. The rearrangement joins TRBV5-1 to TRBJ2-3; D is perhaps TRBD2 (5 bases). The receptor's source is a man in his sixties with active or convalescent COVID-19. Sequencing was done on a sample of peripheral blood. CDR3 amino acids: CASSPGNVFGTDTQYF. In DNA form, the CDR3 reads TGCGCCAGCAGCCCGGGGAATGTATTCGGCACAGATACGCAGTATTTT. The full variable domain, rest sourced from reference TRBV5-1 and TRBJ2-3, is KAGVTQTPRYLIKTRGQQVTLSCSPISGHRSVSWYQQTPGQGLQFLFEYFSETQRNKGNFPGRFSGRQFSNSRSEMNVSTLELGDSALYLCASSPGNVFGTDTQYFGPGTRLTVL.